Below, 24 T cell receptor beta chains from the same sample are listed, as sequenced in a study of blood T cell repertoires in COVID-19. TCRdb keeps only in-frame clones here, not all; method: immunoSEQ multiplex PCR. The sample records more than 95,000 clones, roughly 79% being singletons. The sample was peripheral blood. Receptor source: an elderly man with acute or convalescent COVID-19.

The rearrangement links TRBV6-5 to TRBJ1-5, with a tentative D call TRBD1 (6 bases). The CDR3 extends over 15 amino acids. Trimming cost V 6 bases and J 0 bases, with 12 bases left between them. The germline V gene encodes CDR1 MNHEY and CDR2 SVGAGI. The CDR3 nucleotides read TGTGCCAGCAGCCATAACAGGGCTAGCAATCAGCCCCAGCATTTT. It translates to CASSHNRASNQPQHF.

The J gene is TRBJ1-1, the V gene TRBV28; the D gene is possibly TRBD1 (5 bases). In germline, CDR1 is MDHEN, CDR2 SYDVKM. The CDR3 runs to 15 residues. Trimming removed 3 bases from V and 4 bases from J, with 15 bases in between. The chain's CDR3 is CASSFLQGSGTEAFF. The CDR3 DNA sequence: TGTGCCAGCAGTTTCCTTCAGGGTTCGGGCACTGAAGCTTTCTTT.

The genes are TRBV30 and TRBJ2-5; 11 bases line up with TRBD1. The V gene end was trimmed by 2 bases and the J gene end by 1 base; junction bases not matched to a gene: 3. CDR1 and CDR2 from the germline V gene are GTSNPN and SVGIG (reference sequence). CDR3 length: 15 residues. CDR3 DNA: TGTGCCTGGAGTTCCGGACAGGGGGCCCAAGAGACCCAGTACTTC. It translates to CAWSSGQGAQETQYF.

This chain joins TRBV29-1 and TRBJ1-3; D is unresolved. The germline V gene encodes CDR1 SQVTM and CDR2 ANQGSEA. The CDR3 loop spans 12 amino acids. Trimming took off 4 bases at V and 0 bases at J, with 4 bases between the two ends. The CDR3 DNA reads as TGCAGCGTTGGACACTCTGGAAACACCATATATTTT. This gives the protein CSVGHSGNTIYF.

This clone came up a few times. CDR3 sequence (DNA): TGTGCCAGCAGCTTATCGCCGGGACAGAGCTACGAGCAGTACTTC. This codes for CASSLSPGQSYEQYF. The chain links TRBV7-9 to TRBJ2-7; 7 bases line up with TRBD1. Trimming took 2 bases from V and 3 from J; bases not matched to a gene: 7. The CDR3 is 15 residues long. Germline CDR1 reads SEHNR; CDR2 reads FQNEAQ (reference sequence).

The chain couples TRBV2 to TRBJ1-5; 7 positions match TRBD1. This CDR3 comprises 14 residues. The germline V gene has CDR1 SNHLY and CDR2 FYNNEI. The trim removed 2 bases at V and 5 bases at J, leaving 3 bases unmatched. This CDR3 reads CASSETGEDQPQHF. In nucleotides, the CDR3 is TGTGCCAGCAGTGAAACAGGGGAGGATCAGCCCCAGCATTTT.

This rearrangement joins TRBV4-2 to TRBJ2-1; TRBD2 matches at 14 bases. V was clipped by 3 bases and J by 9 bases; unmatched bases: 13. There are 18 residues in the CDR3. Germline lookup yields CDR1 LGHNA and CDR2 YNFKEQ. The CDR3 nucleotides are TGTGCCAGCAGCCAGCTTCAAACCGGGACTAGCGGGAGTAGTGAGCAGTTCTTC. Its protein is CASSQLQTGTSGSSEQFF.

The chain uses TRBV10-3 and TRBJ2-1, with D possibly TRBD1 on 6 matching bases. Trimming stripped 0 bases from V and 3 bases from J, with 15 bases between. The V gene's germline CDR1 is ENHRY and CDR2 SYGVKD. The CDR3 loop spans 17 amino acids. In DNA form, the CDR3 reads TGTGCCATCAGTGAGTCAGGGGACACTTTAAACTACAATGAGCAGTTCTTC. Protein: CAISESGDTLNYNEQFF.

This clone has a single count. The chain carries TRBV15 and TRBJ1-2; TRBD1 might be the D (5 bases). Germline V gene lookup returns CDR1 LNHNV and CDR2 YYDKDF (reference sequence). Trimming took 0 bases from V and 4 from J, leaving 12 bases between them. This CDR3 spans 15 amino acids. The CDR3 DNA reads as TGTGCCACCAGCAGAGAGGCAGGGCAAGTCTATGGCTACACCTTC. Its translation: CATSREAGQVYGYTF.

V usage is TRBV10-1 and J usage is TRBJ2-3; 7 bases match TRBD2. Trimming at V came to 10 bases and at J to 2 bases, leaving 6 bases not matched to a gene. Germline CDR1 and CDR2: WNHNN and SYGVQD (reference sequence). CDR3 size: 13 residues. This chain's CDR3 is CATSGTFTDTQYF. The CDR3 bases are TGCGCCACCAGCGGGACTTTCACAGATACGCAGTATTTT.

The V call is TRBV5-1, the J call TRBJ2-7; 10 nucleotides agree with TRBD1. The CDR3 has 13 residues. With 3 bases clipped from V and 6 bases from J, the junction kept 3 bases outside the gene matches. Germline CDR1 reads SGHRS; CDR2 reads YFSETQ. CDR3 residues: CASSSRDRGEQYF. CDR3 coding DNA: TGCGCCAGCAGCTCCCGGGACAGGGGCGAGCAGTACTTC.

The J gene is TRBJ1-6, the V gene TRBV19; no firm D call. Germline V gene data show CDR1 as LNHDA and CDR2 as SQIVND (reference sequence). The germline V and J ends were trimmed by 7 bases and 3 bases, with 10 bases remaining between them. The CDR3 extends over 14 amino acids. The CDR3 region is CASMEGSYNSPLHF. In nucleotides, the CDR3 is TGTGCCAGTATGGAGGGAAGCTATAATTCACCCCTCCACTTT.

This chain links TRBV6-2 or TRBV6-3 with TRBJ1-5; TRBD1 matches 7 bases. CDR1 and CDR2 (germline): MNHEY, SVGEGT. V lost 0 bases to trimming and J lost 3 bases; unmatched junction nucleotides: 8. This CDR3 region has 17 residues. CDR3 in amino acids: CASSYSIRGSLNQPQHF. DNA for the CDR3: TGTGCCAGCAGTTACTCGATCAGGGGGTCCCTCAATCAGCCCCAGCATTTT.

This chain connects TRBV5-4 to TRBJ2-3; 11 bases line up with TRBD2. The CDR3 is made up of 19 amino acids. Unmatched junction bases numbered 15, after V lost 5 bases and J lost 1 base. The germline CDR1 and CDR2 sequences are SGHNT and YYREEE (reference sequence). DNA for the CDR3: TGTGCCAGCAGTTTAAACTCCGGGACTAGCGGAGCCCGCACAGATACGCAGTATTTT. As protein: CASSLNSGTSGARTDTQYF.

This clone was counted between two and nine times. The chain combines TRBV6-2 or TRBV6-3 with TRBJ2-6; perhaps TRBD1 as D (7 bases). The CDR3 is 17 amino acids. The ends were cut back, 5 bases at V and 0 bases at J, with 14 bases in the middle. Per germline, CDR1 MNHEY and CDR2 SVGEGT. The DNA of the CDR3 is TGTGCCAGCAGTACAGGGGACTTGAGCTCTGGGGCCAACGTCCTGACTTTC. This translates into CASSTGDLSSGANVLTF.

The chain is built from TRBV11-1 and TRBJ1-6; 7 bases agree with TRBD1. Germline values: CDR1 SGHAT, CDR2 FQDESV (reference sequence). J lost 7 bases, V lost 6 bases, and 9 bases had no gene match. The length of the CDR3 is 15 residues. DNA for the CDR3: TGTGCCAGCAGGTCAAACAGGGGATCGAATTCACCCCTCCACTTT. It is translated as CASRSNRGSNSPLHF.

J is TRBJ2-7 and V is TRBV9; D unresolved. Trimming pared 0 bases from V and 4 bases from J, leaving 14 bases between. The CDR3 covers 15 residues. Per germline, CDR1 SGDLS and CDR2 YYNGEE. The CDR3 nucleotides are TGTGCCAGCAGCGTAGTCGAGAGGAAAGAATACGAGCAGTACTTC. Translating gives CASSVVERKEYEQYF.

The chain is built from TRBV5-1 and TRBJ2-7, with TRBD2 matching over 11 bases. After removal of 3 bases from V and 3 bases from J, the junction contained 2 bases not matched to a gene. This CDR3 spans 14 amino acids. Germline loops: CDR1 SGHRS, CDR2 YFSETQ. The CDR3 coding sequence is TGCGCCAGCAGCTGGGGGACTAGCGGCTACGAGCAGTACTTC. It encodes CASSWGTSGYEQYF. Variable domain in full (rest from reference TRBV5-1 and TRBJ2-7): KAGVTQTPRYLIKTRGQQVTLSCSPISGHRSVSWYQQTPGQGLQFLFEYFSETQRNKGNFPGRFSGRQFSNSRSEMNVSTLELGDSALYLCASSWGTSGYEQYFGPGTRLTVT.

This clone was seen more than once but under ten times. This chain joins TRBV18 and TRBJ2-6; 7 nucleotides line up with TRBD1. V shed 8 bases and J 2 bases; nucleotides not matched to a gene: 6. CDR3 size: 15 residues. Germline CDR1 is KGHSH and CDR2 is LQKENI. The chain's CDR3 is CASNPGTAGANVLTF. CDR3 DNA sequence: TGTGCCAGCAACCCCGGGACAGCTGGGGCCAACGTCCTGACTTTC.

The chain is built from TRBV7-2 and TRBJ1-2; TRBD1 matches at 10 bases. J lost 5 bases, V lost 1 base, and 4 bases had no gene match. This CDR3 is built from 15 residues. Per germline, CDR1 SGHTA and CDR2 FQGNSA. The CDR3 loop reads CASSLGQGAGYGYTF. The CDR3 DNA is TGTGCCAGCAGCTTAGGACAGGGGGCAGGGTATGGCTACACCTTC.

V gene TRBV5-1 combines with J gene TRBJ2-1, with 11 bases identical to TRBD2. CDR1 is SGHRS, CDR2 YFSETQ, per germline. CDR3 length: 15 residues. The V segment lost 5 bases and the J segment 6 bases; nucleotides outside the gene matches: 7. The DNA of the CDR3 is TGCGCCAGCAGTTATCTAGCGGGAGGACTCAATGAGCAGTTCTTC. This encodes CASSYLAGGLNEQFF.

This chain uses TRBV7-9 with TRBJ2-2; maybe TRBD2 (6 bases). This CDR3 contains 15 residues. Trimming left V 3 bases short and J 0 bases short, with 8 bases between. The germline gives CDR1 SEHNR, CDR2 FQNEAQ (reference sequence). CDR3 sequence reads: CASSFTGANTGELFF. The CDR3 coding sequence is TGTGCCAGCAGCTTTACGGGGGCGAACACCGGGGAGCTGTTTTTT.

In DNA form, the CDR3 reads TGTGCCAGCAGTCCGGGACTAGCGGGAGTCGATGAGCAGTTCTTC. Translated: CASSPGLAGVDEQFF. This chain connects TRBV2 to TRBJ2-1; 14 positions match TRBD2. Germline CDR1 and CDR2: SNHLY and FYNNEI. The CDR3 is made up of 15 amino acids. After removal of 5 bases from V and 8 bases from J, the junction contained 5 bases not matched to a gene.

The chain links TRBV11-3 to TRBJ2-1; no reliable D call. V lost 1 base and J lost 4, with 5 bases in between. Germline V gene sequence: CDR1 SGHNT, CDR2 YENEEA. The CDR3 totals 13 residues. The CDR3 loop is CASSLGRYNEQFF. The CDR3 nucleotides read TGTGCCAGCAGCTTAGGGCGGTACAATGAGCAGTTCTTC.